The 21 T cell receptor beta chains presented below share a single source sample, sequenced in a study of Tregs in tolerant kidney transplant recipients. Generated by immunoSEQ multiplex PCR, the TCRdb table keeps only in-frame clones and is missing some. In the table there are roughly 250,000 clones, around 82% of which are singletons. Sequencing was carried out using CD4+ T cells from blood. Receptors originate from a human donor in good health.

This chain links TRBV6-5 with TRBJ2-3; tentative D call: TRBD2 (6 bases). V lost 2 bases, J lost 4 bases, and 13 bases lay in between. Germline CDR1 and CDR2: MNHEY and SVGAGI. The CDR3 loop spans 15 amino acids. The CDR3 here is CASSYGTARADTQYF. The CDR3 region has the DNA TGTGCCAGCAGTTACGGGACTGCCCGCGCAGATACGCAGTATTTT.

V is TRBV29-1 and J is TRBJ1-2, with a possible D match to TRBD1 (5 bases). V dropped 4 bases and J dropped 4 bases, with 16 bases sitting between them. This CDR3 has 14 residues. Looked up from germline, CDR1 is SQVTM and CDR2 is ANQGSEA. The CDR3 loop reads CSVGPLQAPYGYTF. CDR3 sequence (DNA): TGCAGCGTTGGCCCCCTACAGGCCCCCTATGGCTACACCTTC.

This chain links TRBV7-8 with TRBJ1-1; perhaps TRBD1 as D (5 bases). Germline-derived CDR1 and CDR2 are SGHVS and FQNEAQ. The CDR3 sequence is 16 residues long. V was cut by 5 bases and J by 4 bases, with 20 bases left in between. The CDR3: CASSPNMGLRGTEAFF. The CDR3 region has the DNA TGTGCCAGCAGCCCCAATATGGGCCTAAGGGGCACTGAAGCTTTCTTT.

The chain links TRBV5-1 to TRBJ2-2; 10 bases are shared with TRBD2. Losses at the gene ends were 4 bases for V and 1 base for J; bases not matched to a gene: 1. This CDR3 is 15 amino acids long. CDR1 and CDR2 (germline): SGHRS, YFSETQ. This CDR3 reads CASSRTSGNTGELFF. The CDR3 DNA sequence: TGCGCCAGCAGCCGGACTAGCGGGAACACCGGGGAGCTGTTTTTT.

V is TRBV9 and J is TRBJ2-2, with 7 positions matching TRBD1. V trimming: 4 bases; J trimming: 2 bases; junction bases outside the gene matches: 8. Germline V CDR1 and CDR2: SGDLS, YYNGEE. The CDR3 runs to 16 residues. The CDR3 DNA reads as TGTGCCAGCAGCCCGCAGACAGGGATCAACACCGGGGAGCTGTTTTTT. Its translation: CASSPQTGINTGELFF.

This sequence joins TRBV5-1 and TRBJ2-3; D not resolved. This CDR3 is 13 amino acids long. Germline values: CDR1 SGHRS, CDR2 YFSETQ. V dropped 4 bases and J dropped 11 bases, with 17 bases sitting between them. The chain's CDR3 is CASSPLDLRRQYF. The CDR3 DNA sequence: TGCGCCAGCAGCCCCCTGGACCTCCGACGGCAGTATTTT.

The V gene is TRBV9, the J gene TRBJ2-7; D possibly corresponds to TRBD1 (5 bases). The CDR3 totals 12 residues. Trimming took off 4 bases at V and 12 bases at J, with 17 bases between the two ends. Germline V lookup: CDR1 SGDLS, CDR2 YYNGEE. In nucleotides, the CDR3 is TGTGCCAGCAGCCCCCTGGACAAGACTTTGTACTTC. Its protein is CASSPLDKTLYF. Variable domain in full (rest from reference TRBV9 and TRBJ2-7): DSGVTQTPKHLITATGQRVTLRCSPRSGDLSVYWYQQSLDQGLQFLIQYYNGEERAKGNILERFSAQQFPDLHSELNLSSLELGDSALYFCASSPLDKTLYFGPGTRLTVT.

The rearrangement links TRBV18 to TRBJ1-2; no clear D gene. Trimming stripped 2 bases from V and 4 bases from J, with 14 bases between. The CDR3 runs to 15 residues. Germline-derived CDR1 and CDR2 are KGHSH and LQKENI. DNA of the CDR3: TGTGCCAGCTCACCATCCGACGGAACCTTCTATGGCTACACCTTC. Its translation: CASSPSDGTFYGYTF.

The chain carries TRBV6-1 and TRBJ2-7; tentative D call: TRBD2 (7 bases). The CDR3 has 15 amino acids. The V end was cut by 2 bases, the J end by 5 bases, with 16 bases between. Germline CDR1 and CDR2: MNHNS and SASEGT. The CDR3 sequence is CASSESGGLRDEQYF. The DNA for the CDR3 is TGTGCCAGCAGTGAATCGGGGGGCCTACGGGACGAGCAGTACTTC.

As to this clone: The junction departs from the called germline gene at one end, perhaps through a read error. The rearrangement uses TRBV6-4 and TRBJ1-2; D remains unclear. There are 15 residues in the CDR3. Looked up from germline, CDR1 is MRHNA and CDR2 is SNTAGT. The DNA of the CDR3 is TGTGCCAGCAGTCGCAACAGCGCCGCTAACTATGGCCACACCTTC. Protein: CASSRNSAANYGHTF.

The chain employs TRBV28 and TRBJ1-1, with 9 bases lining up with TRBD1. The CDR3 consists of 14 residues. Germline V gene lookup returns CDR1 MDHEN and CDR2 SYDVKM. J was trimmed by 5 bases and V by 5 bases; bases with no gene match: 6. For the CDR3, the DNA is TGTGCCAGCAGTATCGGACAGGGGTGGACTGAAGCTTTCTTT. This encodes CASSIGQGWTEAFF.

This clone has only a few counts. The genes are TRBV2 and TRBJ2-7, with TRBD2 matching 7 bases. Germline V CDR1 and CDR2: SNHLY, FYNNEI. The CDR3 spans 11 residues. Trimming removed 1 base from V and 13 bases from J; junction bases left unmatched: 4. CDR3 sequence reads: CASSEGWDYYF. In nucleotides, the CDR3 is TGTGCCAGCAGTGAAGGTTGGGACTATTACTTC.

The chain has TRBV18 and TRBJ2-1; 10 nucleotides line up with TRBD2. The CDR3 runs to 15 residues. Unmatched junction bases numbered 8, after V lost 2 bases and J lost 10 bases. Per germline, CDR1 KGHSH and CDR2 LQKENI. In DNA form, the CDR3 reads TGTGCCAGCTCACCAATTAGGACTAGCGGTCGGGAGCAGTTCTTC. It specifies CASSPIRTSGREQFF. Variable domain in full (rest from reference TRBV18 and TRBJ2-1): NAGVMQNPRHLVRRRGQEARLRCSPMKGHSHVYWYRQLPEEGLKFMVYLQKENIIDESGMPKERFSAEFPKEGPSILRIQQVVRGDSAAYFCASSPIRTSGREQFFGPGTRLTVL.

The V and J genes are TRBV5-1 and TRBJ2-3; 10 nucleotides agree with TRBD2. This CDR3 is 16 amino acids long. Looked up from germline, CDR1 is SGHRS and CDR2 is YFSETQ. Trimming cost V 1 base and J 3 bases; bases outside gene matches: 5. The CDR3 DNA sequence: TGCGCCAGCAGCTTGTTCAGCGGGGGGGCGACAGATACGCAGTATTTT. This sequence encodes CASSLFSGGATDTQYF.

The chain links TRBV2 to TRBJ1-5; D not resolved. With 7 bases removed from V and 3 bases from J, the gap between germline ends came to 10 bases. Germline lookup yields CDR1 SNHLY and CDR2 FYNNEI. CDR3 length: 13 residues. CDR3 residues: CASNRENNQPQHF. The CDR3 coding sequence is TGTGCCAGCAATCGGGAAAACAATCAGCCCCAGCATTTT.

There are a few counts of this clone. CDR3 coding DNA: TGTGCCAGCTCACTCGAGTGGGAAAGCTCCTACAATGAGCAGTTCTTC. It specifies CASSLEWESSYNEQFF. The genes are TRBV18 and TRBJ2-1; D gene ambiguous. The CDR3 runs 16 residues. Trimming left V 4 bases short and J 0 bases short, with 13 bases between. The V gene's germline CDR1 is KGHSH and CDR2 LQKENI.

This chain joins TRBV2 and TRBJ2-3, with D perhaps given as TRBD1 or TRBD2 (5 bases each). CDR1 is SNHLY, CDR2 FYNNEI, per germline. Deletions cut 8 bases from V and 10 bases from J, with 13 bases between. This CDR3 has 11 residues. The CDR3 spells CASGLTGPQYF. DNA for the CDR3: TGTGCCAGCGGTTTAACGGGACCGCAGTATTTT.

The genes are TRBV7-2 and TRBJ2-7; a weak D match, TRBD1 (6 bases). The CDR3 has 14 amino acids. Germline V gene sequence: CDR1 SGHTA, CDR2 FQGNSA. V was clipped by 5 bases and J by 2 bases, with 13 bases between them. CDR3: CASSHLQGTYEQYF. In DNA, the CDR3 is TGTGCCAGCAGCCACCTGCAGGGGACCTACGAGCAGTACTTC.

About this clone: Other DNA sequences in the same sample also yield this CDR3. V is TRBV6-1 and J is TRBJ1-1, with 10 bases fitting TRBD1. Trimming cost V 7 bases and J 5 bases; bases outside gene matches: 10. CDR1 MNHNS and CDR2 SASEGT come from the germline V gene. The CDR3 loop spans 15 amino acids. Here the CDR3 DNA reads TGTGCCAGCAAACCTCAGGACAGGGGGAGTACTGAAGCTTTCTTT. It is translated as CASKPQDRGSTEAFF.

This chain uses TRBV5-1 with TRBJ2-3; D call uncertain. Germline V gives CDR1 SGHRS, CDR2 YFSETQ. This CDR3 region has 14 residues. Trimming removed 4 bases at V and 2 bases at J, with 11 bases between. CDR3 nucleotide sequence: TGCGCCAGCAGCCCGACAAATCCCACAGATACGCAGTATTTT. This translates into CASSPTNPTDTQYF.

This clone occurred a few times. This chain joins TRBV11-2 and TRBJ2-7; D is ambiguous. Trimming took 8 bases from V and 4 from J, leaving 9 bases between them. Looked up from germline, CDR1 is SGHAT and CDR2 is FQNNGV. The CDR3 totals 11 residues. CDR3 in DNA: TGTGCCAGCGACAATACTTACGAGCAGTACTTC. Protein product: CASDNTYEQYF. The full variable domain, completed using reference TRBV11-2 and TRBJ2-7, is EAGVAQSPRYKIIEKRQSVAFWCNPISGHATLYWYQQILGQGPKLLIQFQNNGVVDDSQLPKDRFSAERLKGVDSTLKIQPAKLEDSAVYLCASDNTYEQYFGPGTRLTVT.